This record covers a single TCR beta chain. Antigen specificity is unknown. Measured with immunoSEQ multiplex PCR; TCRdb has only the in-frame clones, and not every one. This table has tens of thousands of clones, 75% to 85% appearing once. The data originate from a study of a mutant IDH1 vaccine in newly diagnosed glioma. The time point denotes: week 11, during vaccination. The study gave 300 ug of mutant IDH1 20-mer peptide per vaccine dose, with topical imiquimod. The CDR3 length is 12 residues. The germline V gene has CDR1 SEHNR and CDR2 FQNEAQ (reference sequence). V lost 8 bases and J 8 bases, leaving 15 bases between the germline ends.

This chain links TRBV7-9 with TRBJ1-2; no definite D call. Here the sequenced sample was PBMCs, taken from a glioma patient whose treatment included an IDH1 peptide vaccine. The TCR was taken from a man aged 45-60 years with glioma. The CDR3 nucleotides read TGTGCCAGCTCCCTAGGGAAGGAGGGCTACACCTTC. Residues: CASSLGKEGYTF.